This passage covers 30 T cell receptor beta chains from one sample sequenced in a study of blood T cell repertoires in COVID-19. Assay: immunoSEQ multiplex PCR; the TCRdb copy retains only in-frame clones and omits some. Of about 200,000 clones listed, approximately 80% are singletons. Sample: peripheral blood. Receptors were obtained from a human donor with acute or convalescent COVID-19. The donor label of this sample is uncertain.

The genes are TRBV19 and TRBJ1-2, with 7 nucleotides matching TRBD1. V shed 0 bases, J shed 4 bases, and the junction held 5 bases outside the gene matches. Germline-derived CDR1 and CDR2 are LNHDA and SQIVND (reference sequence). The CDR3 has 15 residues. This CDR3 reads CASSIDYRGPYGYTF. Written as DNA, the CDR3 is TGTGCCAGTAGTATAGACTACAGGGGACCCTATGGCTACACCTTC.

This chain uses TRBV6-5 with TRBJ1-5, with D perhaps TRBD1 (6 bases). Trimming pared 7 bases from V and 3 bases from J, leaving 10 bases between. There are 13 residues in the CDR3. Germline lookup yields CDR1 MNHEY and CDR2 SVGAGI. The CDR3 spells CASTQGTNQPQHF. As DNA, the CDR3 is TGTGCCAGCACACAGGGTACCAATCAGCCCCAGCATTTT.

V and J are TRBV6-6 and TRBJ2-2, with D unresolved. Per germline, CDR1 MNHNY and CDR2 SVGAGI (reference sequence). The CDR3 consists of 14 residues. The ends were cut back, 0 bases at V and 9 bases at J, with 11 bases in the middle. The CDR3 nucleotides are TGTGCCAGCAGTTACTCGAGCGTCCACCGGGAGCTGTTTTTT. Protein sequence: CASSYSSVHRELFF.

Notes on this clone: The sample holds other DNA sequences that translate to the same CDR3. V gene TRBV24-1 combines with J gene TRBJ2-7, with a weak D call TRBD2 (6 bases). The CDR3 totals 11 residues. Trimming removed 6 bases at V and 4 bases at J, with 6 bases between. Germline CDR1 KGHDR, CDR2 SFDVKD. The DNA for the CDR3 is TGTGCCACCAGTCGGGGGTACGAGCAGTACTTC. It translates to CATSRGYEQYF.

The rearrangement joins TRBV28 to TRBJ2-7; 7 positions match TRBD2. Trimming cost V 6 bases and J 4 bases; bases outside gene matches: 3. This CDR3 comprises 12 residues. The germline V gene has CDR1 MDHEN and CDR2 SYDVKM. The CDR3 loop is CASSRLAYEQYF. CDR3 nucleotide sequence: TGTGCCAGCAGCCGACTAGCTTACGAGCAGTACTTC.

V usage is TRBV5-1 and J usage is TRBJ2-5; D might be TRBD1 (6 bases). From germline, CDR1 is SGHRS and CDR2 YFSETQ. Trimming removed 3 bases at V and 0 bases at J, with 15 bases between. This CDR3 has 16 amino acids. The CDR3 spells CASSWGQRLYQETQYF. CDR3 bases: TGCGCCAGCAGCTGGGGGCAGCGCCTGTACCAAGAGACCCAGTACTTC. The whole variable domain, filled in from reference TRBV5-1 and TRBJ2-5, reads KAGVTQTPRYLIKTRGQQVTLSCSPISGHRSVSWYQQTPGQGLQFLFEYFSETQRNKGNFPGRFSGRQFSNSRSEMNVSTLELGDSALYLCASSWGQRLYQETQYFGPGTRLLVL.

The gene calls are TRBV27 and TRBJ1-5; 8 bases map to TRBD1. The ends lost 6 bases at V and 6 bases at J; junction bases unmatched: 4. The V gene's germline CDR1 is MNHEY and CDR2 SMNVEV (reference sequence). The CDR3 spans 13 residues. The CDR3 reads CASRTTGAQPQHF. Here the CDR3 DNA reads TGTGCCAGCAGAACGACAGGGGCTCAGCCCCAGCATTTT.

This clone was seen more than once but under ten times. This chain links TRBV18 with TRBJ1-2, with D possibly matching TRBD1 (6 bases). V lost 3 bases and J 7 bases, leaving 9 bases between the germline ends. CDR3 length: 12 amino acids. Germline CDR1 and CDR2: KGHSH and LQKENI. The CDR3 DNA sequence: TGTGCCAGCTCACCGGACAGCGGTGGCTACACCTTC. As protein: CASSPDSGGYTF.

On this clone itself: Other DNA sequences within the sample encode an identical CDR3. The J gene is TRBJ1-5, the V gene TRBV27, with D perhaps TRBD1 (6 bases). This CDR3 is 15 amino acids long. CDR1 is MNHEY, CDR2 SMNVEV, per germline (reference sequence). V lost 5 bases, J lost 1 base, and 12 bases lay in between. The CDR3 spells CASSPDRLSNQPQHF. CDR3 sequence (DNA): TGTGCCAGCAGTCCGGACAGACTAAGCAATCAGCCCCAGCATTTT.

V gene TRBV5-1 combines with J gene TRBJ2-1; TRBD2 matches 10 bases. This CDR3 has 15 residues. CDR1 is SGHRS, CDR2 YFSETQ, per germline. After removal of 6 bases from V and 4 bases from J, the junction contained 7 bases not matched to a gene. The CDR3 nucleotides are TGCGCCAGCACGCTAGCGGGAGAATATTACAATGAGCAGTTCTTC. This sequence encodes CASTLAGEYYNEQFF.

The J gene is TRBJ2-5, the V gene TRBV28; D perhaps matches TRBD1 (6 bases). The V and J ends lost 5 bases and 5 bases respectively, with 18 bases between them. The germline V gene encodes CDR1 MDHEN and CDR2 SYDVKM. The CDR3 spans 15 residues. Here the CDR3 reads CASSLPQQGRETQYF. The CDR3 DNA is TGTGCCAGCAGTCTACCACAACAGGGCAGGGAGACCCAGTACTTC.

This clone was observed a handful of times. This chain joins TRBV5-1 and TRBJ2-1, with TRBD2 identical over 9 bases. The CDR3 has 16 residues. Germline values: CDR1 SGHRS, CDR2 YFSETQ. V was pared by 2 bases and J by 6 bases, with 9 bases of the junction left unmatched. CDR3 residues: CASSLFPGLAPNEQFF. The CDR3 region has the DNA TGCGCCAGCAGCTTATTTCCGGGACTAGCCCCCAATGAGCAGTTCTTC.

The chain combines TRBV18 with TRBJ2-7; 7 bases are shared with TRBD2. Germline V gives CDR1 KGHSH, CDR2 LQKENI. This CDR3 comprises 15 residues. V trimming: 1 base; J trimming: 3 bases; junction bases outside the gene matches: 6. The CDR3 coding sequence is TGTGCCAGCTCACCACGCTCTCCGGGAGGCTACGAGCAGTACTTC. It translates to CASSPRSPGGYEQYF. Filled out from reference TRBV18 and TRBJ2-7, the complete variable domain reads NAGVMQNPRHLVRRRGQEARLRCSPMKGHSHVYWYRQLPEEGLKFMVYLQKENIIDESGMPKERFSAEFPKEGPSILRIQQVVRGDSAAYFCASSPRSPGGYEQYFGPGTRLTVT.

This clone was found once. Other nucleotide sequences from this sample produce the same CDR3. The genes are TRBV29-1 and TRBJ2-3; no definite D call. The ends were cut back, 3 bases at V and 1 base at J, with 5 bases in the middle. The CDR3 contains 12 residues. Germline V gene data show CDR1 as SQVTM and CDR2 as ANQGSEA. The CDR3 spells CSVDQGTDTQYF. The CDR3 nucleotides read TGCAGCGTTGACCAGGGCACAGATACGCAGTATTTT.

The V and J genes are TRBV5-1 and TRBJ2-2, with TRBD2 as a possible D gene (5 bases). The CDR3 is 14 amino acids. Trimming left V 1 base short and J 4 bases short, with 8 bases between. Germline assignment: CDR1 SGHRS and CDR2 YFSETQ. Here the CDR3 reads CASSLREFTGELFF. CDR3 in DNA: TGCGCCAGCAGCTTGCGGGAATTCACCGGGGAGCTGTTTTTT.

CDR3 amino acids: CASSAQGLVAFF. In DNA form, the CDR3 reads TGTGCCAGCAGCGCACAGGGTCTTGTAGCTTTCTTT. The V call is TRBV7-9, the J call TRBJ1-1; perhaps TRBD1 as D (6 bases). There are 12 residues in the CDR3. The V gene's germline CDR1 is SEHNR and CDR2 FQNEAQ (reference sequence). V was shortened by 5 bases and J by 10 bases, with 14 bases between the two germline ends.

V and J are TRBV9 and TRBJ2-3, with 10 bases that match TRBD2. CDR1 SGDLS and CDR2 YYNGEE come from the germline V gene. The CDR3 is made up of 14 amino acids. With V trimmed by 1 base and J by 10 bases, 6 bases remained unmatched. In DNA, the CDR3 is TGTGCCAGCAGCGTATTGCTAGCGGGAGCCTCGCAGTATTTT. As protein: CASSVLLAGASQYF.

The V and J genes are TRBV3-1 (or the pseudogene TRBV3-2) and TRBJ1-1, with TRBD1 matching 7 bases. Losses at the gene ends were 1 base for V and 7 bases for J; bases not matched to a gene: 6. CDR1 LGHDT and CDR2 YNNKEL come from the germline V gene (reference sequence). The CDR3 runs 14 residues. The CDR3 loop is CASSQGTGTVEAFF. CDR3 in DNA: TGTGCCAGCAGCCAAGGGACAGGAACCGTTGAAGCTTTCTTT.

The CDR3 here is CSVEWRENTGELFF. In nucleotides, the CDR3 is TGCAGCGTTGAGTGGCGGGAGAACACCGGGGAGCTGTTTTTT. V is TRBV29-1 and J is TRBJ2-2, with D possibly matching TRBD2 (6 bases). V shed 3 bases and J shed 1 base, with 9 bases lying between them. The CDR3 loop spans 14 amino acids. The V gene's germline CDR1 is SQVTM and CDR2 ANQGSEA.

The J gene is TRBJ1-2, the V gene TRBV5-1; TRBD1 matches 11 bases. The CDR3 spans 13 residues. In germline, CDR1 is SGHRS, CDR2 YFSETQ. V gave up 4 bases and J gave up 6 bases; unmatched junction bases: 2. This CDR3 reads CASSLDRGHGYTF. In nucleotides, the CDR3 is TGCGCCAGCAGCCTGGACAGGGGGCATGGCTACACCTTC. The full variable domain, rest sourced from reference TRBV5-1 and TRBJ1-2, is KAGVTQTPRYLIKTRGQQVTLSCSPISGHRSVSWYQQTPGQGLQFLFEYFSETQRNKGNFPGRFSGRQFSNSRSEMNVSTLELGDSALYLCASSLDRGHGYTFGSGTRLTVV.

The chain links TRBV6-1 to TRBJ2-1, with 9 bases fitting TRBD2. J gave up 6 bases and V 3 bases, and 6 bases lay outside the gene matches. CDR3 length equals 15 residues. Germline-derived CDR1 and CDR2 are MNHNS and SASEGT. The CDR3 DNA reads TGTGCCAGCAGTGAGACGACTAGCGGTTCCAATGAGCAGTTCTTC. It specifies CASSETTSGSNEQFF.

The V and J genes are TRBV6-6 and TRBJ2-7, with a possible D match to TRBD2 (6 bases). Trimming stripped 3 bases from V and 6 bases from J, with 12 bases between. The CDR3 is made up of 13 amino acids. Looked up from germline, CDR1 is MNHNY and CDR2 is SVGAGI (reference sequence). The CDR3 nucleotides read TGTGCCAGCAGTTATGATCTGGGAGGCGAGCAGTACTTC. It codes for CASSYDLGGEQYF.

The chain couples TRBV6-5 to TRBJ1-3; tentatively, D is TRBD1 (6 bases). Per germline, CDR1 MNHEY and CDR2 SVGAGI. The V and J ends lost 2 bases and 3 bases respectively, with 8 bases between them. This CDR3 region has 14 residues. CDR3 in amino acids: CASSYQGGGNTIYF. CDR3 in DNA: TGTGCCAGCAGTTACCAAGGGGGTGGAAACACCATATATTTT.

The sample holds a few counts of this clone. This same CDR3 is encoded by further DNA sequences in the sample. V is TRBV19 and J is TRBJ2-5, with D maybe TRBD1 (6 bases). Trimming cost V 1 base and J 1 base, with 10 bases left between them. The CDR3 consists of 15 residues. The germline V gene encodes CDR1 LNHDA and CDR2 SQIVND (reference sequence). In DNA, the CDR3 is TGTGCCAGTAGTATAGGTGGACAGCTCCAAGAGACCCAGTACTTC. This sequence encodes CASSIGGQLQETQYF.

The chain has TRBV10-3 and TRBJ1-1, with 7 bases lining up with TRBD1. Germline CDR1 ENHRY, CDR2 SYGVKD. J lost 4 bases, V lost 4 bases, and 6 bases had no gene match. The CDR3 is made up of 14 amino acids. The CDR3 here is CAISGTGAGTEAFF. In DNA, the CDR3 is TGTGCCATCAGTGGAACAGGGGCGGGCACTGAAGCTTTCTTT.

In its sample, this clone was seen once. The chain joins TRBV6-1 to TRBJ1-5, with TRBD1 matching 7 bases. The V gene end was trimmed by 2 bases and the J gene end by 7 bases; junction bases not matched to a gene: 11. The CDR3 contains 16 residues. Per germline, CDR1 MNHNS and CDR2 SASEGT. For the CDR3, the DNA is TGTGCCAGCAGTGAATGGGGAAGGGGCAGGGGGCAGCCCCAGCATTTT. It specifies CASSEWGRGRGQPQHF.

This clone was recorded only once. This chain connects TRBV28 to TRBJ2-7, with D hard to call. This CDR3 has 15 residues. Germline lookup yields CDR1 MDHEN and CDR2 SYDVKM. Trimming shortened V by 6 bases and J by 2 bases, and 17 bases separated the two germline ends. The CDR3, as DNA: TGTGCCAGCAGAACAGCCACCTCTATTCCCTACGAGCAGTACTTC. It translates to CASRTATSIPYEQYF. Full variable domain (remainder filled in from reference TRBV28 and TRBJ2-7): DVKVTQSSRYLVKRTGEKVFLECVQDMDHENMFWYRQDPGLGLRLIYFSYDVKMKEKGDIPEGYSVSREKKERFSLILESASTNQTSMYLCASRTATSIPYEQYFGPGTRLTVT.

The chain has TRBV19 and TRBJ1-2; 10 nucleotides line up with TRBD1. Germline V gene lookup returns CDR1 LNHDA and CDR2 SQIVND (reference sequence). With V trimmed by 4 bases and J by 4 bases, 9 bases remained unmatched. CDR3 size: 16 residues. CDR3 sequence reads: CASSTPNRDRGYGYTF. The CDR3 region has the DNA TGTGCCAGTAGTACTCCGAACCGGGACAGGGGCTATGGCTACACCTTC. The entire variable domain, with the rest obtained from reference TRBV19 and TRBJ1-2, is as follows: DGGITQSPKYLFRKEGQNVTLSCEQNLNHDAMYWYRQDPGQGLRLIYYSQIVNDFQKGDIAEGYSVSREKKESFPLTVTSAQKNPTAFYLCASSTPNRDRGYGYTFGSGTRLTVV.

The chain's CDR3 is CASSINRGYEQYF. The CDR3 DNA reads as TGTGCCAGTAGTATAAACAGGGGATACGAGCAGTACTTC. This chain links TRBV19 with TRBJ2-7; 7 bases are shared with TRBD1. Germline CDR1 and CDR2: LNHDA and SQIVND (reference sequence). The CDR3 spans 13 residues. The J segment lost 4 bases and the V segment lost 2 bases, leaving 2 bases of the junction unmatched.

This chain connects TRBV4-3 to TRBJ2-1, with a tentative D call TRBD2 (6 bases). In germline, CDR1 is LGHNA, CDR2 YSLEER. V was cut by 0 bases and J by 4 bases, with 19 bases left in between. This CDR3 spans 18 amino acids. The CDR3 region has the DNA TGCGCCAGCAGCCAAGATCTTTACGGCGGGACGTCTTACAATGAGCAGTTCTTC. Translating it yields CASSQDLYGGTSYNEQFF.